This T cell receptor beta chain came from a study of CD8 T cells in Susac syndrome. Points from the study as a whole: The study's TCR sequencing and HLA analysis drew on a certain number of individuals. That number was acknowledged as relatively small.

Germline CDR1 reads MDHEN; CDR2 reads SYDVKM. V lost 4 bases to trimming and J lost 6 bases; unmatched junction nucleotides: 5. The CDR3 spans 15 residues. In the case of this clonotype: Its target is unknown.

Random hexamers primed reverse transcription of about 0.45 to 1 ug RNA. Coverage of TCR beta CDR3 amplification by immunoSEQ multiplex PCR extended to 54 Vbeta and 13 Jbeta. MiXCR, applied by TCRdb to the immunoSEQ multiplex PCR reads, yields one record per CDR3 protein. The table lists around 190,000 distinct CDR3 sequences, under 95% of them singletons, with 0.095% to 0.12% in the top ten. Sequencing of TCR beta was undertaken in CD8+ and CD4+ T cells derived from blood. Both CD4+ and CD8+ T cells were negatively isolated, and TEMRA cells underwent FACS enrichment. What was sequenced was CD4+ T cells from PBMCs. This sequence was found in a human donor in good health. The genes are TRBV28 and TRBJ1-6; 8 bases match TRBD1. The CDR3 nucleotides read TGTGCCAGCAGTTCCGGACAGGGAGGTAATTCACCCCTCCACTTT. This translates into CASSSGQGGNSPLHF.